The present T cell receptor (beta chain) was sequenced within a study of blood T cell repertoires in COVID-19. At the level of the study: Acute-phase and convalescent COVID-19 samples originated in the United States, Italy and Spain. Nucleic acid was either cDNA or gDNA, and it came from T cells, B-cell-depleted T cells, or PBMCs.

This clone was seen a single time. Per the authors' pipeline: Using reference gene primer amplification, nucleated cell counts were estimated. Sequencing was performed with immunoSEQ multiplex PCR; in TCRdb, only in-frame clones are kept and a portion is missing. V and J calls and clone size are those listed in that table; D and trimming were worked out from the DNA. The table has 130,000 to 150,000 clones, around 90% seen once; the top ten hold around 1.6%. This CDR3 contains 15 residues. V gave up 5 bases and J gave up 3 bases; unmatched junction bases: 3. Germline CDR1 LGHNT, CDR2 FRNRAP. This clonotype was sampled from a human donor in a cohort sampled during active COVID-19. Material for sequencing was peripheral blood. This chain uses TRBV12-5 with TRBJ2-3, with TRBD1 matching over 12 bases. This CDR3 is CASGPGQGATDTQYF. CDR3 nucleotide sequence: TGTGCTAGTGGTCCGGGACAGGGGGCAACAGATACGCAGTATTTT.